Below are 22 T cell receptor beta chains sequenced from a single sample in a study of cytomegalovirus exposure and HLA in healthy donors. Researchers ran the PCR with 60 Vbeta and 13 Jbeta primers. Method: immunoSEQ multiplex PCR; TCRdb's copy keeps in-frame clones and lacks some. The sample holds 80,000 to 100,000 clones, around 68% seen once. The sample was PBMCs. The receptor source for this set is a man aged 45 to 65 in good health and CMV-seronegative.

V gene TRBV19 combines with J gene TRBJ2-1, with TRBD1 matching over 9 bases. Germline-derived CDR1 and CDR2 are LNHDA and SQIVND (reference sequence). CDR3 length: 14 amino acids. The ends lost 6 bases at V and 7 bases at J; junction bases unmatched: 7. The DNA for the CDR3 is TGTGCCAGTAGCGTAGGGACAGGGCAGAATGAGCAGTTCTTC. Amino acids: CASSVGTGQNEQFF.

The chain combines TRBV9 with TRBJ1-6; D uncertain. The CDR3 has 16 amino acids. The V gene's germline CDR1 is SGDLS and CDR2 YYNGEE. V was clipped by 4 bases and J by 0 bases, with 11 bases between them. CDR3 bases: TGTGCCAGCAGCCCCCCCGGTGGCTCCTATAATTCACCCCTCCACTTT. Residues: CASSPPGGSYNSPLHF.

The CDR3 bases are TGCGCCAGCAGCCAAGATCGAAGGAGCTCCTACGAGCAGTACTTC. This codes for CASSQDRRSSYEQYF. The gene calls are TRBV4-3 and TRBJ2-7, with D uncertain. The CDR3 length is 15 residues. V lost 0 bases to trimming and J lost 0 bases, with 9 bases between them. Germline V gives CDR1 LGHNA, CDR2 YSLEER.

This chain uses TRBV13 with TRBJ1-1; D not resolved. Trimming left V 5 bases short and J 0 bases short, with 16 bases between. The length of the CDR3 is 16 residues. Germline CDR1 and CDR2: PRHDT and FYEKMQ (reference sequence). DNA of the CDR3: TGTGCCAGCAGCCTAGAGGCAGGAGGGATGAACACTGAAGCTTTCTTT. Encoded protein: CASSLEAGGMNTEAFF.

The rearrangement joins TRBV28 to TRBJ2-5; weak D call: TRBD1 (5 bases). Trimming shortened V by 2 bases and J by 4 bases, and 11 bases separated the two germline ends. CDR1 and CDR2 from the germline V gene are MDHEN and SYDVKM. This CDR3 has 14 amino acids. This CDR3 is CASSLGQGRETQYF. The DNA of the CDR3 is TGTGCCAGCAGTTTAGGGCAGGGTAGAGAGACCCAGTACTTC.

V usage is TRBV5-6 and J usage is TRBJ1-1, with D possibly being TRBD1 (5 bases). CDR3 length: 14 residues. V was trimmed by 3 bases and J by 1 base, leaving 10 bases between them. Germline-derived CDR1 and CDR2 are SGHDT and YYEEEE. The CDR3 is CASSWGLQNTEAFF. The CDR3 DNA reads as TGTGCCAGCAGCTGGGGACTGCAGAACACTGAAGCTTTCTTT. The whole variable domain, filled in from reference TRBV5-6 and TRBJ1-1, reads DAGVTQSPTHLIKTRGQQVTLRCSPKSGHDTVSWYQQALGQGPQFIFQYYEEEERQRGNFPDRFSGHQFPNYSSELNVNALLLGDSALYLCASSWGLQNTEAFFGQGTRLTVV.

V and J are TRBV7-8 and TRBJ1-2; 8 nucleotides align to TRBD1. Germline trimming cut 5 bases from V and 6 bases from J; bases unmatched to any gene: 11. Germline CDR1 SGHVS, CDR2 FQNEAQ. The CDR3 is 15 residues long. CDR3 protein: CASSVVGQGSDGYTF. The CDR3 DNA sequence: TGTGCCAGCAGCGTGGTTGGACAGGGATCCGATGGCTACACCTTC.

This chain connects TRBV30 to TRBJ1-5; 9 bases agree with TRBD1. The J segment lost 4 bases and the V segment lost 7 bases, leaving 17 bases of the junction unmatched. The CDR3 totals 17 residues. From germline, CDR1 is GTSNPN and CDR2 SVGIG (reference sequence). DNA for the CDR3: TGTGCCTCGACGAATAGTCCCGGGACAGGGATTAATCAGCCCCAGCATTTT. Protein sequence: CASTNSPGTGINQPQHF. Full variable domain (remainder filled in from reference TRBV30 and TRBJ1-5): SQTIHQWPATLVQPVGSPLSLECTVEGTSNPNLYWYRQAAGRGLQLLFYSVGIGQISSEVPQNLSASRPQDRQFILSSKKLLLSDSGFYLCASTNSPGTGINQPQHFGDGTRLSIL.

This chain links TRBV6-1 with TRBJ2-2, with TRBD1 matching over 10 bases. CDR1 is MNHNS, CDR2 SASEGT, per germline. Trimming at V came to 4 bases and at J to 5 bases, leaving 7 bases not matched to a gene. CDR3 length: 16 amino acids. This chain's CDR3 is CASSADRGRGTGELFF. The CDR3 coding sequence is TGTGCCAGCAGTGCCGACAGGGGGCGAGGAACCGGGGAGCTGTTTTTT.

V usage is TRBV9 and J usage is TRBJ2-5; 11 bases line up with TRBD2. The CDR3 spans 16 residues. The V segment lost 0 bases and the J segment 2 bases; nucleotides outside the gene matches: 3. Germline-derived CDR1 and CDR2 are SGDLS and YYNGEE. The DNA for the CDR3 is TGTGCCAGCAGCGTAGGAACTAGCGGGGGACAAGAGACCCAGTACTTC. It specifies CASSVGTSGGQETQYF. Variable domain in full (rest from reference TRBV9 and TRBJ2-5): DSGVTQTPKHLITATGQRVTLRCSPRSGDLSVYWYQQSLDQGLQFLIQYYNGEERAKGNILERFSAQQFPDLHSELNLSSLELGDSALYFCASSVGTSGGQETQYFGPGTRLLVL.

The rearrangement uses TRBV2 and TRBJ2-7; D not certain. The germline CDR1 and CDR2 sequences are SNHLY and FYNNEI. CDR3 length equals 13 residues. V shed 3 bases and J shed 3 bases, with 9 bases lying between them. CDR3 in amino acids: CASSDGPGYEQYF. The CDR3 bases are TGTGCCAGCAGTGATGGTCCGGGCTACGAGCAGTACTTC.

This clone was seen a few times. The chain joins TRBV21-1 to TRBJ2-1; TRBD2, as called in the table, went unchecked against the DNA. TRBV21-1 constitutes a pseudogene. The CDR3 is 17 residues long. CDR3 sequence: CASSPPGRQLVFWVQFF. The CDR3 region has the DNA TGTGCCAGCAGCCCCCCCGGGCGGCAACTAGTGTTCTGGGTGCAGTTCTTC.

The chain uses TRBV7-9 and TRBJ1-1; 10 bases are shared with TRBD1. This CDR3 is 14 amino acids long. V lost 3 bases, J lost 7 bases, and 5 bases stayed unmatched. CDR1 is SEHNR, CDR2 FQNEAQ, per germline (reference sequence). The CDR3 loop reads CASSLTGGAIEAFF. CDR3 nucleotide sequence: TGTGCCAGCAGCTTGACAGGGGGCGCGATTGAAGCTTTCTTT.

This clone was detected only once. The rearrangement links TRBV28 to TRBJ1-1; 12 bases are shared with TRBD1. Germline assignment: CDR1 MDHEN and CDR2 SYDVKM. J lost 8 bases, V lost 4 bases, and 8 bases had no gene match. The CDR3 is 15 amino acids. The CDR3 loop reads CASSSTGTGGLEAFF. The CDR3 DNA reads TGTGCCAGCAGTTCTACCGGGACAGGGGGCCTCGAAGCTTTCTTT.

This rearrangement joins TRBV5-6 to TRBJ1-3, with D possibly matching TRBD1 (5 bases). Trimming removed 0 bases from V and 1 base from J, with 5 bases in between. Germline CDR1 reads SGHDT; CDR2 reads YYEEEE. The CDR3 has 14 residues. Here the CDR3 reads CASSLAGSGNTIYF. The CDR3 DNA reads TGTGCCAGCAGCTTGGCAGGGTCTGGAAACACCATATATTTT. Full variable domain (rest looked up from reference TRBV5-6 and TRBJ1-3): DAGVTQSPTHLIKTRGQQVTLRCSPKSGHDTVSWYQQALGQGPQFIFQYYEEEERQRGNFPDRFSGHQFPNYSSELNVNALLLGDSALYLCASSLAGSGNTIYFGEGSWLTVV.

This clone appeared a few times. The CDR3 reads CASSEAGQFNYGYTF. The DNA of the CDR3 is TGTGCCAGCAGTGAGGCGGGACAGTTTAACTATGGCTACACCTTC. This sequence joins TRBV6-1 and TRBJ1-2; 7 bases match TRBD1. V lost 3 bases and J lost 1; bases outside the gene matches: 5. The CDR3 has 15 amino acids. Germline V CDR1 and CDR2: MNHNS, SASEGT.

V usage is TRBV2 and J usage is TRBJ1-5, with 7 bases matching TRBD1. The germline V gene encodes CDR1 SNHLY and CDR2 FYNNEI. The CDR3 runs 14 residues. V lost 6 bases and J lost 4; bases outside the gene matches: 6. The CDR3 sequence: CASRATGFNQPQHF. In DNA form, the CDR3 reads TGTGCCAGCAGGGCGACAGGGTTTAATCAGCCCCAGCATTTT. Together with reference TRBV2 and TRBJ1-5, the CDR3 gives the full variable domain: EPEVTQTPSHQVTQMGQEVILRCVPISNHLYFYWYRQILGQKVEFLVSFYNNEISEKSEIFDDQFSVERPDGSNFTLKIRSTKLEDSAMYFCASRATGFNQPQHFGDGTRLSIL.

The rearrangement joins TRBV10-2 to TRBJ2-1; tentative D call: TRBD1 (6 bases). This CDR3 spans 12 amino acids. Trimming shortened V by 4 bases and J by 7 bases, and 8 bases separated the two germline ends. Per germline, CDR1 WSHSY and CDR2 SAAADI. The CDR3 DNA follows: TGCGCCAGCAGTGTAGGGGGTAATGAGCAGTTCTTC. It translates to CASSVGGNEQFF.

The genes are TRBV6-5 and TRBJ2-7; D may be TRBD1 (6 bases). Germline CDR1 reads MNHEY; CDR2 reads SVGAGI. Trimming removed 4 bases at V and 3 bases at J, with 10 bases between. This CDR3 is 13 amino acids long. CDR3 in amino acids: CASSSRTVYEQYF. The CDR3 region has the DNA TGTGCCAGCAGTTCCAGGACAGTCTACGAGCAGTACTTC.

The chain uses TRBV6-1 and TRBJ2-7; the match to TRBD1 covers 8 bases. The germline V gene encodes CDR1 MNHNS and CDR2 SASEGT. CDR3 length equals 13 residues. The J segment lost 3 bases and the V segment lost 6 bases, leaving 4 bases of the junction unmatched. CDR3 nucleotide sequence: TGTGCCAGCAGCCGGACAGGGTTCTACGAGCAGTACTTC. This encodes CASSRTGFYEQYF.

V usage is TRBV6-6 and J usage is TRBJ2-3; possible D gene TRBD2, 5 bases. V was pared by 7 bases and J by 0 bases, with 14 bases between. The CDR3 is made up of 15 amino acids. Germline V gene lookup returns CDR1 MNHNY and CDR2 SVGAGI (reference sequence). As DNA, the CDR3 is TGTGCCAGCACCCCGGGGAGTTTTAGCACAGATACGCAGTATTTT. Its protein product is CASTPGSFSTDTQYF.

This clone has only a few counts. The chain combines TRBV7-3 with TRBJ2-1; 10 bases match TRBD2. V dropped 2 bases and J dropped 9; count of bases not matched to a gene: 10. The CDR3 loop spans 16 amino acids. Germline V gene data show CDR1 as SGHTA and CDR2 as FQGTGA. This chain's CDR3 is CASSLHTSGNLGEQFF. CDR3 DNA: TGTGCCAGCAGCTTACATACTAGCGGGAATCTGGGTGAGCAGTTCTTC.